This T cell receptor (beta chain) was recorded in a study of cytomegalovirus exposure and HLA in healthy donors. Study background: Across 350 to 500 genotyped donors, approximately 80% landed in the Caucasian-associated ancestry cluster. Study results and limitations: Excluded were some V segments that proved indistinguishable, including TRBV6-2 and TRBV6-3.

Germline V CDR1 and CDR2: MGHRA, YSYEKL. V was trimmed by 8 bases and J by 4 bases, leaving 14 bases between them. The CDR3 loop spans 13 amino acids. The PCR used 60 Vbeta and 13 Jbeta primers. Assay: immunoSEQ multiplex PCR; the TCRdb copy retains only in-frame clones and omits some. There are 200,000 or so clones in the sample; 65% to 85% occur only once, and around 0.1% lies in the top ten. In the case of this clone: As yet, its antigen is unknown.

This sequence originates from a boy younger than 10 in good health and CMV-seronegative. This chain uses TRBV4-1 with TRBJ1-1; possible D gene TRBD1, 5 bases. The specimen was PBMCs. This CDR3 reads CASSKGQGTEAFF. The CDR3, as DNA: TGCGCCAGCTCCAAGGGGCAGGGCACTGAAGCTTTCTTT.